This TCR beta chain was sequenced in a study of blood T cell repertoires in COVID-19. About the research overall: In each case, the material was cDNA or gDNA derived from T cells, B-cell-depleted T cells, or PBMCs.

Original methodology: Reference gene primer amplification in the assay estimated nucleated cell counts. TCRdb's copy holds only in-frame clones and misses some; the assay was immunoSEQ multiplex PCR. For V, J and clone size, that table is used; D and trimming come from the DNA. The sample holds a few hundred thousand clones, 75% to 90% seen once. V was cut by 5 bases and J by 4 bases, with 21 bases left in between. The CDR3 extends over 18 amino acids. The germline gives CDR1 WNHNN, CDR2 SYGVQD (reference sequence). The sequence was obtained from an older woman with COVID-19, enrolled during active disease. The sequenced sample was peripheral blood. The chain uses TRBV10-1 and TRBJ1-6; D remains unclear. The CDR3 reads CASSRKVGRPLYNSPLHF. As DNA, the CDR3 is TGCGCCAGCAGTCGCAAAGTGGGCAGGCCCCTGTATAATTCACCCCTCCACTTT.